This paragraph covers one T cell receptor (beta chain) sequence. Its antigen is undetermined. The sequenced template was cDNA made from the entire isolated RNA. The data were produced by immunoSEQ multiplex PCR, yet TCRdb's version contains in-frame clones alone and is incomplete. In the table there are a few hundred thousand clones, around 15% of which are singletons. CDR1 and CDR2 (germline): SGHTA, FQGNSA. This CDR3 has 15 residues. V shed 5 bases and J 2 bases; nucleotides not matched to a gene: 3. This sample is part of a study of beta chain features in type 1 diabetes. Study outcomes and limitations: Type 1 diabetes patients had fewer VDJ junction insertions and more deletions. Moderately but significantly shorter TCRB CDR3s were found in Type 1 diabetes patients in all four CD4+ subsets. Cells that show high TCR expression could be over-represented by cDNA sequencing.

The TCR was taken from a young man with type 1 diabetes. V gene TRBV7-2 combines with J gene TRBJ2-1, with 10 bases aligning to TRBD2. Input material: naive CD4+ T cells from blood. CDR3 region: CASSASGSPYNEQFF. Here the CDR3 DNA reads TGTGCCAGCAGCGCTAGCGGGAGTCCCTACAATGAGCAGTTCTTC.